These 25 T cell receptor beta chains share one sample of origin, sequenced in a study of response to subunit inactivated influenza vaccine. TCRdb ran MiXCR on the RT-PCR reads and lists one entry per CDR3 protein. Of 650,000 to 850,000 distinct CDR3 sequences in the sample, roughly 14% were seen once. This specimen consisted of PBMCs from blood, obtained less than 15 days before vaccination. The receptors derive from a man in his fifties or sixties who received an inactivated influenza vaccine.

The chain has TRBV11-2 and TRBJ2-6; 7 bases agree with TRBD1. CDR3 length: 14 amino acids. Trimming at V came to 10 bases and at J to 4 bases, leaving 7 bases not matched to a gene. Germline CDR1 and CDR2: SGHAT and FQNNGV. CDR3 protein: CATNRGFGANVLTF. CDR3 sequence (DNA): TGTGCCACCAACAGGGGCTTCGGGGCCAACGTCCTGACTTTC.

This clonotype came up a few times. The V and J genes are TRBV7-8 and TRBJ1-4, with 7 bases fitting TRBD1. The ends lost 5 bases at V and 0 bases at J; junction bases unmatched: 12. CDR1 is SGHVS and CDR2 is FQNEAQ in the germline V gene. CDR3 length equals 18 residues. CDR3 sequence: CASSARDRTPATNEKLFF. The CDR3 DNA sequence: TGTGCCAGCAGCGCCCGGGACAGAACGCCTGCAACTAATGAAAAACTGTTTTTT.

This clonotype was recorded many times. The chain couples TRBV7-8 to TRBJ2-5, with 7 bases identical to TRBD2. CDR3 size: 15 residues. V was pared by 3 bases and J by 3 bases, with 7 bases of the junction left unmatched. Germline loops: CDR1 SGHVS, CDR2 FQNEAQ. In DNA, the CDR3 is TGTGCCAGCAGCTTGGGAATGGGGAGGGAAGAGACCCAGTACTTC. It yields the protein CASSLGMGREETQYF.

The V call is TRBV20-1, the J call TRBJ2-5; tentatively, D is TRBD2 (6 bases). Germline CDR1 and CDR2: DFQATT and SNEGSKA (reference sequence). This CDR3 has 14 amino acids. Deletions cut 5 bases from V and 1 base from J, with 14 bases between. DNA of the CDR3: TGCAGTGCTCCCCGTGGAGGGGTCCAAGAGACCCAGTACTTC. This encodes CSAPRGGVQETQYF.

V usage is TRBV11-2 and J usage is TRBJ2-1; a possible D gene is TRBD1 (5 bases). Germline V CDR1 and CDR2: SGHAT, FQNNGV. The ends were cut back, 4 bases at V and 3 bases at J, with 10 bases in the middle. This CDR3 region has 14 residues. The CDR3 coding sequence is TGTGCCAGCAGCTCCACTCAGGGCTACAATGAGCAGTTCTTC. This encodes CASSSTQGYNEQFF.

The rearrangement joins TRBV6-2 or TRBV6-3 to TRBJ2-1; D is uncertain. The CDR3 has 14 amino acids. The V end lost 2 bases, the J end lost 4 bases, and 9 bases lay between the germline ends. CDR1 MNHEY and CDR2 SVGEGT come from the germline V gene. CDR3: CASSYRNPYNEQFF. CDR3 sequence (DNA): TGTGCCAGCAGTTACCGAAACCCATACAATGAGCAGTTCTTC.

The V gene is TRBV30, the J gene TRBJ2-1, with D perhaps matching TRBD1 (5 bases). CDR1 and CDR2 from the germline V gene are GTSNPN and SVGIG (reference sequence). V lost 1 base and J 15 bases, leaving 13 bases between the germline ends. The CDR3 extends over 11 amino acids. This CDR3 reads CAWSAGIVLFF. As DNA, the CDR3 is TGTGCCTGGAGTGCAGGGATTGTGTTGTTCTTC.

The genes are TRBV6-5 and TRBJ2-4; 7 nucleotides align to TRBD2. There are 18 residues in the CDR3. V shed 4 bases and J 1 base; nucleotides not matched to a gene: 13. Per the germline V gene, CDR1 is MNHEY and CDR2 is SVGAGI. CDR3: CASSLWVLREVAKNIQYF. CDR3 nucleotide sequence: TGTGCCAGCAGTTTGTGGGTTTTACGGGAGGTTGCCAAAAACATTCAGTACTTC.

About this clonotype itself: An end of the junction differs from the germline gene, which may be a read error. The rearrangement joins TRBV7-2 to TRBJ2-5; TRBD1 agrees at 7 bases. The CDR3 is 13 residues long. Germline CDR1 reads SGHTA; CDR2 reads FQGNSA. CDR3 residues: CSSSTGEQETQYF. CDR3 DNA sequence: TGTTCCAGCAGTACAGGGGAACAAGAGACCCAGTACTTC.

The rearrangement uses TRBV24-1 and TRBJ2-3; 8 nucleotides line up with TRBD2. The CDR3 runs 16 residues. J gave up 0 bases and V 2 bases, and 3 bases lay outside the gene matches. Germline CDR1 is KGHDR and CDR2 is SFDVKD. The CDR3 coding sequence is TGTGCCACCAGTGATTCCGGGACTAGGAGCACAGATACGCAGTATTTT. It is translated as CATSDSGTRSTDTQYF.

There are many counts of this clonotype. The rearrangement joins TRBV7-3 to TRBJ2-2; unclear D gene. The CDR3 has 16 amino acids. V gave up 8 bases and J gave up 2 bases, with 18 bases separating them. Germline CDR1 is SGHTA and CDR2 is FQGTGA. CDR3: CASSGSSGQNTGELFF. CDR3 DNA sequence: TGTGCCAGCTCGGGTTCCTCGGGTCAAAACACCGGGGAGCTGTTTTTT.

The chain couples TRBV28 to TRBJ2-7; 9 positions match TRBD2. J was trimmed by 5 bases and V by 4 bases; bases with no gene match: 9. This CDR3 comprises 15 residues. The germline gives CDR1 MDHEN, CDR2 SYDVKM. CDR3 DNA sequence: TGTGCCAGCAGTTCTCCTTTAGCGGGAGTAGACGAGCAGTACTTC. It specifies CASSSPLAGVDEQYF.

The V call is TRBV20-1, the J call TRBJ2-3, with D unresolved. Germline lookup yields CDR1 DFQATT and CDR2 SNEGSKA (reference sequence). This CDR3 has 13 amino acids. V dropped 5 bases and J dropped 6 bases, with 15 bases sitting between them. CDR3 region: CSAPSSIPDTQYF. DNA of the CDR3: TGCAGTGCTCCCTCGTCGATTCCGGATACGCAGTATTTT.

CDR3 amino acids: CSARRTGEYEQYF. CDR3 DNA sequence: TGCAGTGCTAGGAGGACAGGGGAATACGAGCAGTACTTC. The chain employs TRBV20-1 and TRBJ2-7; 9 bases map to TRBD1. Germline V gives CDR1 DFQATT, CDR2 SNEGSKA (reference sequence). J was trimmed by 4 bases and V by 3 bases; bases with no gene match: 4. There are 13 residues in the CDR3.

Only a few counts were recorded for this clonotype. The J gene is TRBJ2-7, the V gene TRBV7-2; the match to TRBD2 covers 10 bases. CDR1 and CDR2 from the germline V gene are SGHTA and FQGNSA. The CDR3 spans 12 residues. The V and J ends lost 4 bases and 12 bases, in that order; junction bases with no gene match: 6. CDR3 region: CASSSDGTSVYF. DNA for the CDR3: TGTGCCAGCAGCTCAGACGGGACTAGCGTGTACTTC.

The rearrangement uses TRBV20-1 and TRBJ2-1; 13 bases match TRBD2. V lost 5 bases to trimming and J lost 7 bases; unmatched junction nucleotides: 5. CDR3 length equals 14 residues. Germline V gene sequence: CDR1 DFQATT, CDR2 SNEGSKA (reference sequence). The CDR3 DNA sequence: TGCAGTGCTTTACTAGCGGGAGGGCGTAATGAGCAGTTCTTC. It encodes CSALLAGGRNEQFF.

This sequence joins TRBV7-8 and TRBJ2-7; 10 bases align to TRBD1. The CDR3 is made up of 15 amino acids. Trimming removed 4 bases from V and 6 bases from J; junction bases left unmatched: 9. Per germline, CDR1 SGHVS and CDR2 FQNEAQ. The chain's CDR3 is CASSSSGTGVGEQYF. CDR3 nucleotides: TGTGCCAGCAGCTCTTCCGGGACAGGGGTGGGCGAGCAGTACTTC.

The chain combines TRBV28 with TRBJ2-1; D uncertain. Trimming removed 1 base at V and 5 bases at J, with 6 bases between. CDR1 and CDR2 (germline): MDHEN, SYDVKM. This CDR3 is built from 13 residues. CDR3 sequence: CASSLYLNNEQFF. The CDR3, as DNA: TGTGCCAGCAGTTTATATCTAAACAATGAGCAGTTCTTC.

This clonotype was counted ten times or more. This rearrangement joins TRBV20-1 to TRBJ1-2; TRBD1 might be the D (6 bases). The CDR3 has 18 residues. V lost 6 bases and J 2 bases, leaving 28 bases between the germline ends. CDR1 is DFQATT, CDR2 SNEGSKA, per germline (reference sequence). In nucleotides, the CDR3 is TGCAGTGCCATAGCTCCCTTCGGAGTTCGGGACACGAACTATGGCTACACCTTC. As protein: CSAIAPFGVRDTNYGYTF.

This clonotype has only a few counts. The chain recombines TRBV7-2 with TRBJ2-7; 10 nucleotides align to TRBD2. The ends lost 2 bases at V and 4 bases at J; junction bases unmatched: 8. CDR3 length equals 16 residues. Per the germline V gene, CDR1 is SGHTA and CDR2 is FQGNSA. CDR3 sequence reads: CASSLRGSGRGYEQYF. The CDR3 bases are TGTGCCAGCAGCTTACGGGGAAGCGGGAGGGGGTACGAGCAGTACTTC. Combining the CDR3 with reference TRBV7-2 and TRBJ2-7 gives the whole variable domain GAGVSQSPSNKVTEKGKDVELRCDPISGHTALYWYRQSLGQGLEFLIYFQGNSAPDKSGLPSDRFSAERTGGSVSTLTIQRTQQEDSAVYLCASSLRGSGRGYEQYFGPGTRLTVT.

This clonotype has a count of ten or more. The rearrangement links TRBV15 to TRBJ2-7, with TRBD2 as a possible D gene (5 bases). The V end was cut by 5 bases, the J end by 2 bases, with 16 bases between. This CDR3 contains 15 residues. CDR1 and CDR2 from the germline V gene are LNHNV and YYDKDF (reference sequence). CDR3 protein: CATSQRTDGAYEQYF. The CDR3 DNA sequence: TGTGCCACCAGCCAGCGGACCGACGGAGCCTACGAGCAGTACTTC.

This clonotype has just a few counts. V and J are TRBV2 and TRBJ2-7; D is perhaps TRBD1 (6 bases). V lost 8 bases and J lost 3, with 17 bases in between. Germline CDR1 and CDR2: SNHLY and FYNNEI. The CDR3 spans 14 residues. The CDR3 protein is CASHRTVLHYEQYF. The CDR3 DNA is TGTGCCAGCCATAGGACAGTACTGCACTACGAGCAGTACTTC.

This clonotype was seen a few times. The chain recombines TRBV20-1 with TRBJ2-1, with D maybe TRBD2 (6 bases). Germline loops: CDR1 DFQATT, CDR2 SNEGSKA (reference sequence). V was pared by 0 bases and J by 0 bases, with 9 bases between. The CDR3 is made up of 15 amino acids. The CDR3 protein is CSAREPTSSYNEQFF. CDR3 bases: TGCAGTGCTAGAGAACCGACTAGCTCCTACAATGAGCAGTTCTTC.

This clonotype was observed a few times. V is TRBV20-1 and J is TRBJ1-2; the D gene is possibly TRBD1 (6 bases). Germline CDR1 and CDR2: DFQATT and SNEGSKA (reference sequence). Trimming removed 3 bases at V and 6 bases at J, with 11 bases between. The CDR3 spans 12 residues. CDR3 region: CSASTGLDGYTF. DNA of the CDR3: TGCAGTGCTAGCACAGGGTTGGATGGCTACACCTTC.

The V call is TRBV7-7, the J call TRBJ2-3; D gene ambiguous. CDR3 size: 15 residues. Trimming stripped 1 base from V and 4 bases from J, with 12 bases between. Germline loops: CDR1 SSHAT, CDR2 FNYEAQ (reference sequence). CDR3 sequence (DNA): TGTGCCAGCAGCTTAGGGACGTTCCCCTCAGATACGCAGTATTTT. Its protein product is CASSLGTFPSDTQYF.